One and the same sample provided the 10 T cell receptor beta chains below, sequenced in a study of T-cell memory formation after mild COVID-19. TCRdb fed the 5' RACE reads into MiXCR, producing one record per CDR3 protein. The sample lists 130,000 to 150,000 distinct CDR3 sequences; 6% to 7% were seen once. Sequencing was carried out using PBMCs or a T cell subset sorted from them (not recorded which). Receptors originate from an adult woman who had mild COVID-19 (a few samples of this study predate the infection). Cell type and time point are not known.

The J gene is TRBJ1-2, the V gene TRBV10-3; D unresolved. Per the germline V gene, CDR1 is ENHRY and CDR2 is SYGVKD. V was shortened by 0 bases and J by 2 bases, with 7 bases between the two germline ends. The CDR3 runs to 14 residues. CDR3 in amino acids: CAISESGGNYGYTF. The CDR3 nucleotides are TGTGCCATCAGTGAGTCGGGAGGGAACTATGGCTACACCTTC.

This clonotype was detected only a few times. The chain uses TRBV19 and TRBJ2-2, with D perhaps being TRBD1 or TRBD2 (5 bases each). The germline V gene encodes CDR1 LNHDA and CDR2 SQIVND (reference sequence). Trimming took off 7 bases at V and 6 bases at J, with 18 bases between the two ends. The CDR3 is 15 residues long. The CDR3 here is CASTLWMGVAGELFF. CDR3 nucleotide sequence: TGTGCCAGTACCCTATGGATGGGGGTCGCCGGGGAGCTGTTTTTT.

This clonotype was detected only a few times. The chain links TRBV3-1 to TRBJ1-6; no reliable D call. The germline CDR1 and CDR2 sequences are LGHDT and YNNKEL (reference sequence). The CDR3 loop spans 12 amino acids. V was trimmed by 1 base and J by 10 bases, leaving 5 bases between them. The DNA of the CDR3 is TGTGCCAGCAGCCAAGGGGGATCACCCCTCCACTTT. Protein: CASSQGGSPLHF.

This clonotype occurred many times. The J gene is TRBJ2-7, the V gene TRBV5-1; 8 nucleotides agree with TRBD1. The CDR3 has 15 amino acids. With 0 bases clipped from V and 5 bases from J, the junction kept 7 bases outside the gene matches. Germline V CDR1 and CDR2: SGHRS, YFSETQ. The CDR3 region is CASSLGQRTGNEQYF. In nucleotides, the CDR3 is TGCGCCAGCAGCTTGGGGCAGAGGACAGGGAACGAGCAGTACTTC.

The chain employs TRBV12-3 or TRBV12-4 and TRBJ2-2, with no clear D. The V end lost 3 bases, the J end lost 4 bases, and 6 bases lay between the germline ends. This CDR3 region has 13 residues. Here the CDR3 DNA reads TGTGCCAGCAGTTTCCACTCCACCGGGGAGCTGTTTTTT. This gives the protein CASSFHSTGELFF.

V usage is TRBV7-3 and J usage is TRBJ1-1, with a tentative D call TRBD1 (5 bases). The CDR3 loop spans 13 amino acids. Per germline, CDR1 SGHTA and CDR2 FQGTGA. V was cut by 5 bases and J by 8 bases, with 15 bases left in between. The CDR3 DNA reads as TGTGCCAGCAGCCGCCAACCTGACAGAGAAGCTTTCTTT. This codes for CASSRQPDREAFF.

This clonotype was found many times. The chain links TRBV5-1 to TRBJ1-4, with 9 positions matching TRBD1. The V and J ends lost 4 bases and 6 bases, in that order; junction bases with no gene match: 4. From germline, CDR1 is SGHRS and CDR2 YFSETQ. The CDR3 covers 14 residues. The CDR3 sequence: CASSHRQGDEKLFF. The DNA of the CDR3 is TGCGCCAGCAGCCACAGACAGGGGGATGAAAAACTGTTTTTT.

This clonotype was recorded at least ten times. The rearrangement links TRBV28 to TRBJ2-7; perhaps TRBD1 as D (5 bases). The germline V gene has CDR1 MDHEN and CDR2 SYDVKM. V was cut by 2 bases and J by 4 bases, with 21 bases left in between. The CDR3 covers 17 residues. CDR3 loop: CASSLILSGHRKYEQYF. CDR3 nucleotide sequence: TGTGCCAGCAGTTTAATATTATCTGGACACCGGAAATACGAGCAGTACTTC. Drawing the rest from reference TRBV28 and TRBJ2-7, the complete variable domain is DVKVTQSSRYLVKRTGEKVFLECVQDMDHENMFWYRQDPGLGLRLIYFSYDVKMKEKGDIPEGYSVSREKKERFSLILESASTNQTSMYLCASSLILSGHRKYEQYFGPGTRLTVT.

This clonotype appeared many times. The J gene is TRBJ2-3, the V gene TRBV20-1; 10 nucleotides align to TRBD2. The CDR3 totals 13 residues. V was pared by 4 bases and J by 5 bases, with 3 bases of the junction left unmatched. Germline CDR1 is DFQATT and CDR2 is SNEGSKA (reference sequence). CDR3 sequence (DNA): TGCAGTGCTATACCTAGCGGGAGAGATACGCAGTATTTT. It specifies CSAIPSGRDTQYF.

This clonotype has ten or more counts. This chain links TRBV9 with TRBJ1-2; D may be TRBD1 (5 bases). Trimming removed 0 bases from V and 0 bases from J, with 12 bases in between. The CDR3 is 16 residues long. Germline assignment: CDR1 SGDLS and CDR2 YYNGEE. CDR3 protein: CASSVAVGQPNYGYTF. CDR3 nucleotides: TGTGCCAGCAGCGTAGCCGTGGGGCAGCCTAACTATGGCTACACCTTC.